The 32 T cell receptor beta chains below come from one sample, sequenced in a study of memory CD4+ T cells and cytomegalovirus serostatus. The table came from immunoSEQ multiplex PCR; TCRdb's copy has only in-frame clones and leaves some out. Of some 73,000 clones in the sample, about 73% were seen once. Single viable CD3+CD4+CD8-CD45RO+ cells were sorted as the memory CD4+ T cells. Sequencing input: memory CD4+ T cells from blood. The receptors here all came from an adult in good health and CMV-seropositive.

This chain links TRBV30 with TRBJ1-2; D is possibly TRBD1 (6 bases). The CDR3 runs to 15 residues. Trimming shortened V by 3 bases and J by 8 bases, and 22 bases separated the two germline ends. Per the germline V gene, CDR1 is GTSNPN and CDR2 is SVGIG (reference sequence). CDR3 region: CAWSQRRGADVGYTF. The CDR3 DNA follows: TGTGCCTGGAGCCAGCGGCGGGGGGCCGACGTAGGCTACACCTTC. The variable domain in full, with the rest retrieved from reference TRBV30 and TRBJ1-2, is SQTIHQWPATLVQPVGSPLSLECTVEGTSNPNLYWYRQAAGRGLQLLFYSVGIGQISSEVPQNLSASRPQDRQFILSSKKLLLSDSGFYLCAWSQRRGADVGYTFGSGTRLTVV.

This chain uses TRBV30 with TRBJ1-4; D perhaps matches TRBD1 (5 bases). Deletions cut 2 bases from V and 3 bases from J, with 10 bases between. Germline values: CDR1 GTSNPN, CDR2 SVGIG (reference sequence). The CDR3 is 14 residues long. The CDR3 loop is CAWSSGLANEKLFF. Here the CDR3 DNA reads TGTGCCTGGAGTTCAGGGCTTGCTAATGAAAAACTGTTTTTT.

The chain is built from TRBV11-2 and TRBJ2-7; D is unresolved. The CDR3 covers 15 residues. Trimming took 4 bases from V and 5 from J, leaving 18 bases between them. From germline, CDR1 is SGHAT and CDR2 FQNNGV. CDR3 amino acids: CASSSDFTLVNEQYF. For the CDR3, the DNA is TGTGCCAGCAGCTCAGATTTCACTCTCGTCAACGAGCAGTACTTC.

The genes are TRBV11-2 and TRBJ2-7; no definite D call. The CDR3 is made up of 15 amino acids. The V and J ends lost 5 bases and 6 bases respectively, with 20 bases between them. Germline V CDR1 and CDR2: SGHAT, FQNNGV. The CDR3 sequence is CASSPRTLATAEQYF. The CDR3 DNA reads TGTGCCAGCAGCCCCAGGACCCTTGCAACGGCCGAGCAGTACTTC.

CDR3 protein: CASSLEVGGAFF. In DNA, the CDR3 is TGTGCCAGCAGCTTGGAAGTAGGCGGGGCTTTCTTT. The chain employs TRBV5-4 and TRBJ1-1, with unresolved D. With 0 bases removed from V and 11 bases from J, the gap between germline ends came to 11 bases. The CDR3 consists of 12 residues. The germline V gene encodes CDR1 SGHNT and CDR2 YYREEE (reference sequence).

This clone was detected a few times. This chain joins TRBV5-1 and TRBJ1-4; D is perhaps TRBD1 (6 bases). Trimming took 1 base from V and 4 from J, leaving 11 bases between them. The CDR3 is 15 amino acids. CDR1 and CDR2 from the germline V gene are SGHRS and YFSETQ. The CDR3, as DNA: TGCGCCAGCAGCTTGCTACAGGGCATTAATGAAAAACTGTTTTTT. This codes for CASSLLQGINEKLFF.

This clone was seen a handful of times. This chain uses TRBV9 with TRBJ1-6; 7 bases agree with TRBD1. The V segment lost 3 bases and the J segment 10 bases; nucleotides outside the gene matches: 4. The CDR3 is 13 amino acids. CDR1 is SGDLS, CDR2 YYNGEE, per germline. Written as DNA, the CDR3 is TGTGCCAGCAGCGGGGACAGCGACTCACCCCTCCACTTT. Its protein is CASSGDSDSPLHF.

The V call is TRBV4-1, the J call TRBJ2-5; 7 bases are shared with TRBD2. V shed 0 bases and J 2 bases; nucleotides not matched to a gene: 6. CDR3 length: 16 amino acids. The germline CDR1 and CDR2 sequences are MGHRA and YSYEKL. The CDR3: CASSQDLGLSQETQYF. CDR3 DNA sequence: TGCGCCAGCAGCCAAGATCTGGGACTATCGCAAGAGACCCAGTACTTC.

The sample holds one count of this clone. V is TRBV28 and J is TRBJ1-2; 7 nucleotides match TRBD1. With 8 bases clipped from V and 2 bases from J, the junction kept 8 bases outside the gene matches. The CDR3 length is 14 residues. The germline gives CDR1 MDHEN, CDR2 SYDVKM. The DNA of the CDR3 is TGTGCCAGCCTATGGGGACAGTCGAACTATGGCTACACCTTC. Translation gives CASLWGQSNYGYTF.

The chain links TRBV5-4 to TRBJ1-5; 11 bases are a match to TRBD1. The CDR3 loop spans 18 amino acids. V was clipped by 4 bases and J by 1 base; unmatched bases: 10. Germline loops: CDR1 SGHNT, CDR2 YYREEE (reference sequence). This CDR3 reads CASSPRDRGMSSNQPQHF. Written as DNA, the CDR3 is TGTGCCAGCAGCCCCCGGGACAGGGGGATGAGCAGCAATCAGCCCCAGCATTTT.

This clone was observed a single time. V gene TRBV11-3 combines with J gene TRBJ2-1, with D unclear. CDR1 and CDR2 (germline): SGHNT, YENEEA. Trimming shortened V by 0 bases and J by 8 bases, and 14 bases separated the two germline ends. The CDR3 extends over 15 amino acids. The CDR3 region is CASSLEPNSGYEQFF. In nucleotides, the CDR3 is TGTGCCAGCAGCTTAGAACCCAATAGTGGGTATGAGCAGTTCTTC. Looking up the rest from reference TRBV11-3 and TRBJ2-1 gives the full variable domain: EAGVVQSPRYKIIEKKQPVAFWCNPISGHNTLYWYLQNLGQGPELLIRYENEEAVDDSQLPKDRFSAERLKGVDSTLKIQPAELGDSAVYLCASSLEPNSGYEQFFGPGTRLTVL.

The V and J genes are TRBV11-2 and TRBJ2-3, with TRBD2 matching over 7 bases. The CDR3 covers 17 residues. The V segment lost 5 bases and the J segment 1 base; nucleotides outside the gene matches: 12. Germline CDR1 and CDR2: SGHAT and FQNNGV. The CDR3 DNA reads TGTGCCAGCAGCCCCATCGCAGCGGGAATCGGCACAGATACGCAGTATTTT. Amino acid sequence: CASSPIAAGIGTDTQYF.

This clone has just one count. The chain couples TRBV19 to TRBJ1-5; 8 bases are shared with TRBD1. The CDR3 has 16 amino acids. CDR1 and CDR2 from the germline V gene are LNHDA and SQIVND (reference sequence). Trimming cost V 4 bases and J 1 base; bases outside gene matches: 6. The CDR3 DNA reads TGTGCCAGTAGTAATTCACAGGGGGAAAGCAATCAGCCCCAGCATTTT. As protein: CASSNSQGESNQPQHF.

Comments on this clone: The same CDR3 can be traced to other DNA sequences in this sample. J is TRBJ1-1 and V is TRBV5-1; the D gene is possibly TRBD1 (5 bases). The CDR3 sequence is 13 residues long. The ends were cut back, 2 bases at V and 1 base at J, with 6 bases in the middle. Germline loops: CDR1 SGHRS, CDR2 YFSETQ. CDR3 region: CASSFGGNTEAFF. CDR3 nucleotide sequence: TGCGCCAGCAGCTTCGGGGGGAACACTGAAGCTTTCTTT.

The rearrangement joins TRBV4-3 to TRBJ1-1, with TRBD1 as a possible D gene (5 bases). Germline CDR1 LGHNA, CDR2 YSLEER. This CDR3 spans 15 amino acids. Trimming stripped 0 bases from V and 5 bases from J, with 13 bases between. This CDR3 reads CASSQDGQGGTEAFF. CDR3 DNA sequence: TGCGCCAGCAGCCAAGATGGGCAGGGCGGGACTGAAGCTTTCTTT.

V usage is TRBV30 and J usage is TRBJ1-6; D uncertain. The V end lost 0 bases, the J end lost 7 bases, and 10 bases lay between the germline ends. CDR1 GTSNPN and CDR2 SVGIG come from the germline V gene (reference sequence). The CDR3 has 14 residues. The CDR3 protein is CAWSVTQLNSPLHF. CDR3 in DNA: TGTGCCTGGAGTGTAACACAGTTGAATTCACCCCTCCACTTT.

The V and J genes are TRBV4-1 and TRBJ2-7, with D maybe TRBD2 (6 bases). The V and J ends lost 1 base and 2 bases respectively, with 12 bases between them. The CDR3 is 15 amino acids. Germline values: CDR1 MGHRA, CDR2 YSYEKL. The CDR3 spells CASSQGSGVAYEQYF. The CDR3 DNA sequence: TGCGCCAGCAGCCAAGGATCGGGGGTCGCCTACGAGCAGTACTTC.

This chain links TRBV30 with TRBJ1-1; possibly TRBD1 for D (5 bases). The CDR3 has 15 residues. Germline CDR1 GTSNPN, CDR2 SVGIG (reference sequence). V lost 5 bases and J 4 bases, leaving 20 bases between the germline ends. In DNA form, the CDR3 reads TGTGCCTGGTTACCTCCTCCCGGCAGGGCCACTGAAGCTTTCTTT. It encodes CAWLPPPGRATEAFF. Filled out from reference TRBV30 and TRBJ1-1, the complete variable domain reads SQTIHQWPATLVQPVGSPLSLECTVEGTSNPNLYWYRQAAGRGLQLLFYSVGIGQISSEVPQNLSASRPQDRQFILSSKKLLLSDSGFYLCAWLPPPGRATEAFFGQGTRLTVV.

The J gene is TRBJ1-2, the V gene TRBV2; 7 bases are a match to TRBD1. Trimming took 3 bases from V and 1 from J; bases not matched to a gene: 2. CDR1 SNHLY and CDR2 FYNNEI come from the germline V gene. The CDR3 sequence is 14 residues long. CDR3 DNA sequence: TGTGCCAGCAGTGAGCAGGGGGTTAACTATGGCTACACCTTC. This gives the protein CASSEQGVNYGYTF.

The chain uses TRBV29-1 and TRBJ1-2; possible D gene TRBD1, 5 bases. Germline CDR1 and CDR2: SQVTM and ANQGSEA. The CDR3 length is 12 residues. The V and J ends lost 4 bases and 5 bases respectively, with 11 bases between them. CDR3 bases: TGCAGCGTTGTTCAGGGTGGATATGGCTACACCTTC. Translating gives CSVVQGGYGYTF.

The chain couples TRBV6-6 to TRBJ1-1; D gene ambiguous. This CDR3 region has 14 residues. CDR1 MNHNY and CDR2 SVGAGI come from the germline V gene (reference sequence). V gave up 0 bases and J gave up 8 bases, with 13 bases separating them. CDR3 DNA: TGTGCCAGCAGTTACTCGCGGGTTTACAACGAAGCTTTCTTT. This gives the protein CASSYSRVYNEAFF.

The chain links TRBV2 to TRBJ2-4, with D uncertain. CDR1 is SNHLY and CDR2 is FYNNEI in the germline V gene. V lost 6 bases and J lost 6, with 9 bases in between. CDR3 size: 12 residues. DNA of the CDR3: TGTGCCAGCAGCCGCGACACAAACATTCAGTACTTC. It translates to CASSRDTNIQYF.

The V call is TRBV6-5, the J call TRBJ1-1, with TRBD1 matching over 7 bases. The CDR3 loop spans 15 amino acids. In germline, CDR1 is MNHEY, CDR2 SVGAGI. The trim removed 8 bases at V and 1 base at J, leaving 10 bases unmatched. CDR3: CASVPPGTENTEAFF. The CDR3 bases are TGTGCCAGCGTACCCCCGGGGACAGAGAACACTGAAGCTTTCTTT.

This chain joins TRBV6-5 and TRBJ1-1, with TRBD1 matching over 8 bases. Germline V gene data show CDR1 as MNHEY and CDR2 as SVGAGI. The CDR3 consists of 15 residues. With V trimmed by 1 base and J by 1 base, 2 bases remained unmatched. The CDR3 is CASSYLDRANTEAFF. The CDR3 DNA reads TGTGCCAGCAGTTACTTGGACAGGGCGAACACTGAAGCTTTCTTT.

The chain joins TRBV11-3 to TRBJ1-3; 9 bases line up with TRBD1. Germline V gives CDR1 SGHNT, CDR2 YENEEA. The CDR3 sequence is 14 residues long. The J segment lost 7 bases and the V segment lost 3 bases, leaving 4 bases of the junction unmatched. The CDR3 sequence is CASSFVTGGNTIYF. CDR3 sequence (DNA): TGTGCCAGCAGCTTTGTGACAGGGGGTAACACCATATATTTT.

This clone was detected many times. The DNA for the CDR3 is TGTGCCAGCAGCTTGGGACCCTTTGGGACTGAAGCTTTCTTT. Protein sequence: CASSLGPFGTEAFF. This chain connects TRBV5-6 to TRBJ1-1; D unclear. The V gene's germline CDR1 is SGHDT and CDR2 YYEEEE. Trimming removed 0 bases from V and 5 bases from J, with 11 bases in between. This CDR3 is built from 14 residues.

The chain uses TRBV19 and TRBJ1-1, with 7 bases identical to TRBD1. In germline, CDR1 is LNHDA, CDR2 SQIVND (reference sequence). The CDR3 has 13 amino acids. The J segment lost 5 bases and the V segment lost 7 bases, leaving 7 bases of the junction unmatched. The CDR3 bases are TGTGCCAGTAATCCCGACAGGGATACTGAAGCTTTCTTT. Translating it yields CASNPDRDTEAFF.

The V call is TRBV11-3, the J call TRBJ2-1; D is unresolved. Germline V gene lookup returns CDR1 SGHNT and CDR2 YENEEA. The CDR3 extends over 16 amino acids. Trimming cost V 3 bases and J 6 bases, with 18 bases left between them. This chain's CDR3 is CASSFGRTRSVNEQFF. Here the CDR3 DNA reads TGTGCCAGCAGCTTCGGACGTACCCGTTCGGTCAATGAGCAGTTCTTC.

The J gene is TRBJ2-3, the V gene TRBV19; D remains unclear. CDR1 and CDR2 from the germline V gene are LNHDA and SQIVND (reference sequence). V lost 1 base and J lost 5, with 10 bases in between. CDR3 length: 14 amino acids. The CDR3 here is CASSIGATGDTQYF. The CDR3 DNA sequence: TGTGCCAGTAGTATAGGAGCCACGGGAGATACGCAGTATTTT.

J is TRBJ1-6 and V is TRBV18; 10 positions match TRBD1. The CDR3 sequence is 15 residues long. CDR1 and CDR2 (germline): KGHSH, LQKENI. Unmatched junction bases numbered 3, after V lost 3 bases and J lost 7 bases. The CDR3 sequence is CASSPDRGGNSPLHF. In DNA, the CDR3 is TGTGCCAGCTCACCGGACAGGGGGGGAAATTCACCCCTCCACTTT.

The genes are TRBV19 and TRBJ1-2, with D possibly being TRBD1 (5 bases). The CDR3 totals 13 residues. Germline assignment: CDR1 LNHDA and CDR2 SQIVND (reference sequence). The V and J ends lost 5 bases and 3 bases respectively, with 10 bases between them. Here the CDR3 reads CASSLRGDYGYTF. Here the CDR3 DNA reads TGTGCCAGTAGTCTAAGGGGAGACTATGGCTACACCTTC.

V is TRBV5-1 and J is TRBJ1-2, with a tentative D call TRBD1 (5 bases). CDR1 SGHRS and CDR2 YFSETQ come from the germline V gene. The CDR3 runs to 13 residues. Trimming pared 2 bases from V and 8 bases from J, leaving 13 bases between. CDR3 nucleotide sequence: TGCGCCAGCAGCTTTTCGGGGGGTCGAGGCTACACCTTC. Amino acids: CASSFSGGRGYTF.